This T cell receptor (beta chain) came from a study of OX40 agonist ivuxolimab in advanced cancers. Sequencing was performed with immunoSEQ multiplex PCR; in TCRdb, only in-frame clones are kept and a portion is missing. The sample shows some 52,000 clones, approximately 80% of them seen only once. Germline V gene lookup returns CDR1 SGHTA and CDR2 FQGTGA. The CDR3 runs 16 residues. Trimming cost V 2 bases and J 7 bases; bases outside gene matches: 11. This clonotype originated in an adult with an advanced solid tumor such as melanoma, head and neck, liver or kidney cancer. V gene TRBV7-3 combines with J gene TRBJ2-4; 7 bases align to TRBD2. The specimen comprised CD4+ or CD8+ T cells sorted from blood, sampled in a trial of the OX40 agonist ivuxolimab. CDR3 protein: CASSLGPWEGRNIQYF. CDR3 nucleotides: TGTGCCAGCAGCTTAGGACCATGGGAGGGAAGGAACATTCAGTACTTC.